This T cell receptor (beta chain) was sequenced in a study of shared clonotypes between healthy human individuals. Study summary: Donors, aged 18 to 49, were two women and a few men. Whole-study findings and limits: Despite large depth, sorted-subset datasets appeared incompletely sequenced. Naive subsets generally had larger estimated richness than memory subsets.

This CDR3 spans 15 amino acids. Losses at the gene ends were 6 bases for V and 3 bases for J; bases not matched to a gene: 9. The germline V gene has CDR1 MNHEY and CDR2 SMNVEV (reference sequence). The naive CD8 subset, CD45RO-negative cells positively selected for CCR7, excluded terminally differentiated effector memory CD45RA+ cells. Donors included only healthy HIV-negative adults lacking recent acute infections or vaccinations. This clone was observed a few times. The antigen is unknown. Clones were read by immunoSEQ multiplex PCR, and TCRdb kept only the in-frame ones, dropping some. The table shows millions of clones, with about 93% occurring only once.

The sequence derives from a man aged 18 to 30 in good health. Some clones in this sample may be carry-over from other donors' samples. The genes are TRBV27 and TRBJ1-2; 8 nucleotides match TRBD1. Sequencing used naive CD8+ T cells from PBMCs. CDR3 region: CASRGTGRPDYGYTF. CDR3 nucleotides: TGTGCCAGCAGGGGGACAGGTCGTCCGGACTATGGCTACACCTTC.